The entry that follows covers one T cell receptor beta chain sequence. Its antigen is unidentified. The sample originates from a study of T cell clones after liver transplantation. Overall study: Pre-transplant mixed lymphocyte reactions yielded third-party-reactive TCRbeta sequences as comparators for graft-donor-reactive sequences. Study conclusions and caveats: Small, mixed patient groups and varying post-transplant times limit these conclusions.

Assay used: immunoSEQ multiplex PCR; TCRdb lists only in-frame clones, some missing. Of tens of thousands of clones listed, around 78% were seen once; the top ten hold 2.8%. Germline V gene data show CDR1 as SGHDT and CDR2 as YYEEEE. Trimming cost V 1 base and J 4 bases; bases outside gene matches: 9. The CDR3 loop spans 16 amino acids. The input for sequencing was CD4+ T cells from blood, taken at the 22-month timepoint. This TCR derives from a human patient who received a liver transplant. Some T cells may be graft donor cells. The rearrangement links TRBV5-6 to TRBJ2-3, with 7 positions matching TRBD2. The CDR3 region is CASSLLTSPSPDTQYF. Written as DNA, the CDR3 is TGTGCCAGCAGCTTGTTGACTAGCCCGAGTCCAGATACGCAGTATTTT.